This TCR beta chain was captured by sequencing in a study of T-cell reconstitution after alpha-beta-depleted transplantation in children. Study-wide results and caveats: Once a year had passed after transplant, T-cell counts and diversity came mostly from newly produced T cells. The origin of alpha-beta T cells about two months after transplant was reportedly several hundred expanded graft clones. Where some patients showed high TCRbeta diversity at day 60, it came from recipient T cells and thymic progenitors that had survived.

Note on this clonotype: The antigen is undetermined.

The CDR3 contains 14 residues. CDR1 and CDR2 (germline): MNHNS, SASEGT. Trimming shortened V by 8 bases and J by 0 bases, and 11 bases separated the two germline ends. Unique molecular identifiers were built into the TCRbeta library. MiXCR, run by TCRdb on the PCR reads, gives a single entry per CDR3 protein. The table has 250,000 to 350,000 distinct CDR3 sequences, roughly 25% seen once. The chain couples TRBV6-1 to TRBJ2-1; no firm D call. The sample in question was PBMCs, mostly from graft donor cells, obtained 180 days after TCRalphabeta/CD19-depleted stem cell transplant. The sequence derives from a male patient younger than 18 who had a stem cell transplant for acute lymphoblastic leukemia, so the T cells may come from the graft donor. CDR3 in DNA: TGTGCCAGCGGGGAATCTCCCTCCTACAATGAGCAGTTCTTC. It is translated as CASGESPSYNEQFF.